This entry describes one T cell receptor (beta chain). The CDR3 consists of 15 residues. V shed 7 bases, J shed 4 bases, and the junction held 11 bases outside the gene matches. In germline, CDR1 is MNHEY, CDR2 SVGAGI. Source study methods: Reference gene primer amplification gave estimated nucleated cell counts. The data were produced by immunoSEQ multiplex PCR, yet TCRdb's version contains in-frame clones alone and is incomplete. That table is the source of V, J and clone size, and D and trimming were worked out from the DNA. The table includes roughly 200,000 clones, more than 85% detected once. These data belong to a study of blood T cell repertoires in COVID-19.

Sequenced input: peripheral blood. This sequence was found in a man aged 55-75 years with acute or convalescent COVID-19. J is TRBJ2-5 and V is TRBV6-5, with TRBD1 matching 8 bases. CDR3 amino acids: CASTRGRQGAETQYF. CDR3 bases: TGTGCCAGCACCCGGGGGCGGCAGGGGGCAGAGACCCAGTACTTC.